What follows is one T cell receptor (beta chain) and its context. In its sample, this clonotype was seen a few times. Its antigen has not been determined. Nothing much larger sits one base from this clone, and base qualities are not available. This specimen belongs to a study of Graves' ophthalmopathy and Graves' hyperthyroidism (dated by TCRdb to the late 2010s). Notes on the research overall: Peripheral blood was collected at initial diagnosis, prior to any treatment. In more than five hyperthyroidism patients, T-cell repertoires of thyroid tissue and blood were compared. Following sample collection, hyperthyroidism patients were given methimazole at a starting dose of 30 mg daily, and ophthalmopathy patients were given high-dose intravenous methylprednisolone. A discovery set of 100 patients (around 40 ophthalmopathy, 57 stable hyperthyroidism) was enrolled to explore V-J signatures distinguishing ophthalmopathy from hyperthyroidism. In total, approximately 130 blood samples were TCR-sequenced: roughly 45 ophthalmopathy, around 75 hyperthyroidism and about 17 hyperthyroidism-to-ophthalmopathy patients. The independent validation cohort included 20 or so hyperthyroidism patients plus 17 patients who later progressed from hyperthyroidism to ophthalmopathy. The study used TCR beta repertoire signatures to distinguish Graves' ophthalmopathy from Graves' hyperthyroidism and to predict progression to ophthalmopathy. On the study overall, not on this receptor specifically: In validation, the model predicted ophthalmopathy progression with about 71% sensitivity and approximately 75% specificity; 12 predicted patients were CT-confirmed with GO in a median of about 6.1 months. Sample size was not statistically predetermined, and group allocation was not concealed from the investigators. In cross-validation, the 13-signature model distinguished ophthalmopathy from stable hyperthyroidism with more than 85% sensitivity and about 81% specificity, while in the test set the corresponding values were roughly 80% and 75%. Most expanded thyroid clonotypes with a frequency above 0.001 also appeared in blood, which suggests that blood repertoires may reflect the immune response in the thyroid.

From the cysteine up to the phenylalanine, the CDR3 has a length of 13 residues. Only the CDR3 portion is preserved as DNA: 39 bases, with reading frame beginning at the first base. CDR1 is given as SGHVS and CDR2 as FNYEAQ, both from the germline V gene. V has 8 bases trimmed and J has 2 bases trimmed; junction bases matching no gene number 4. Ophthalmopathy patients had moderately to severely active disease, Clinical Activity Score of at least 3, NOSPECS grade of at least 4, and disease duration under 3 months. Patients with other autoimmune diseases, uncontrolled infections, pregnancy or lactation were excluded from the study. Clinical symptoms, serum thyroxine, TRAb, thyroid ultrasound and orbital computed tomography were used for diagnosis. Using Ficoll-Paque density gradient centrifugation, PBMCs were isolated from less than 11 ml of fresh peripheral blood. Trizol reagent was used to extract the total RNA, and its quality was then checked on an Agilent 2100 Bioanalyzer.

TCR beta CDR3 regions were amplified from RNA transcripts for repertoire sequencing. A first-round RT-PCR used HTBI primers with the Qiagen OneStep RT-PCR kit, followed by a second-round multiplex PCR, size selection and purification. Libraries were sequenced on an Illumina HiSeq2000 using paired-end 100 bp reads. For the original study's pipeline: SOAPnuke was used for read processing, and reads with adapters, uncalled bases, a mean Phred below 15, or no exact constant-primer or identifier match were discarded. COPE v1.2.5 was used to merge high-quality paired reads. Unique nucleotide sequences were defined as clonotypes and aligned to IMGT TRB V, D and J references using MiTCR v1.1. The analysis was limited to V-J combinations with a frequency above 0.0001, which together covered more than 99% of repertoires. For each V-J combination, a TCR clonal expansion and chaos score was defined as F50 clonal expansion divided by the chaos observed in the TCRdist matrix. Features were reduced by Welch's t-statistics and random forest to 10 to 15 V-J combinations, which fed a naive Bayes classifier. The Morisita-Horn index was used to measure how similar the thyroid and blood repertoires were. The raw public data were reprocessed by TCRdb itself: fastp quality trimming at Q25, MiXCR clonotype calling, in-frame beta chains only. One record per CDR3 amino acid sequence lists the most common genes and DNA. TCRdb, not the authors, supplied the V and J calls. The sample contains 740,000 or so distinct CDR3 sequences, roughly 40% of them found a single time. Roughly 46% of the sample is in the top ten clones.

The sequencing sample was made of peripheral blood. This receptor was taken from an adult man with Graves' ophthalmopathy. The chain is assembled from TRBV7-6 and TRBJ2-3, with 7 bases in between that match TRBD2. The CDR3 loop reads CASQRDYTDTQYF. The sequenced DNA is TGTGCCAGCCAACGGGACTACACAGATACGCAGTATTTT.